The 10 T cell receptor beta chains below come from one sample, sequenced in a study of T cell responses to AZD1222 COVID-19 vaccine. The table came from immunoSEQ multiplex PCR; TCRdb's copy has only in-frame clones and leaves some out. The profile shows 150,000 to 180,000 clones, about nine tenths of them singletons. The input for sequencing was peripheral blood, taken on day 0 of AZD1222 vaccination. The receptor source for this set is an adult in good health.

The chain carries TRBV5-1 and TRBJ2-7; D gene ambiguous. The CDR3 runs 13 residues. V shed 4 bases and J shed 13 bases, with 21 bases lying between them. Germline lookup yields CDR1 SGHRS and CDR2 YFSETQ. CDR3 region: CASSPLLFPDVYF. Written as DNA, the CDR3 is TGCGCCAGCAGCCCCCTCCTTTTCCCGGACGTCTACTTC.

The chain links TRBV7-2 to TRBJ2-3; TRBD2 aligns across 13 bases. This CDR3 contains 17 residues. The germline V gene encodes CDR1 SGHTA and CDR2 FQGNSA. Trimming at V came to 5 bases and at J to 7 bases, leaving 12 bases not matched to a gene. CDR3 sequence (DNA): TGTGCCAGCAGCCTCTTTGGACTAGCGGGGGTTGGGAATACGCAGTATTTT. Protein product: CASSLFGLAGVGNTQYF.

The rearrangement joins TRBV7-2 to TRBJ1-2; D uncertain. This CDR3 region has 13 residues. Germline V CDR1 and CDR2: SGHTA, FQGNSA. V lost 1 base, J lost 6 bases, and 9 bases lay in between. CDR3 region: CASSLELIHGYTF. The CDR3 DNA reads as TGTGCCAGCAGCTTAGAGCTTATCCATGGCTACACCTTC.

This chain joins TRBV28 and TRBJ1-2, with D tentatively TRBD1 (6 bases). The CDR3 covers 14 residues. V gave up 5 bases and J gave up 0 bases, with 10 bases separating them. CDR1 and CDR2 from the germline V gene are MDHEN and SYDVKM. The CDR3 bases are TGTGCCAGCAGTGGAGGGGGAACTAACTATGGCTACACCTTC. It translates to CASSGGGTNYGYTF.

The rearrangement links TRBV4-1 to TRBJ1-2; D gene uncertain. The V end lost 2 bases, the J end lost 2 bases, and 9 bases lay between the germline ends. This CDR3 contains 14 residues. From germline, CDR1 is MGHRA and CDR2 YSYEKL. The CDR3 coding sequence is TGCGCCAGCAGCCAATTTGGGGTGAACTATGGCTACACCTTC. Its protein product is CASSQFGVNYGYTF.

This sequence joins TRBV25-1 and TRBJ2-7, with D possibly TRBD1 on 6 matching bases. The CDR3 spans 14 residues. Germline V lookup: CDR1 MGHDK, CDR2 SYGVNS. The V gene lost 8 bases and the J gene lost 2 bases, with 16 bases spanning the gap. CDR3 residues: CASAKGGQTYEQYF. Written as DNA, the CDR3 is TGTGCCAGCGCCAAGGGCGGACAGACCTACGAGCAGTACTTC.

Notes on this clone: The same CDR3 also results from other DNA sequences found in this sample. The chain carries TRBV5-1 and TRBJ2-7; a weak D match, TRBD2 (6 bases). The CDR3 is 13 amino acids. V was cut by 0 bases and J by 3 bases, with 7 bases left in between. Germline assignment: CDR1 SGHRS and CDR2 YFSETQ. The CDR3 sequence: CASSLGRDYEQYF. The CDR3 DNA reads TGCGCCAGCAGCTTGGGGCGGGACTACGAGCAGTACTTC.

This clone showed up just a few times. This chain connects TRBV5-5 to TRBJ1-5; D not resolved. CDR3 length: 15 residues. V was pared by 4 bases and J by 0 bases, with 11 bases between. Germline loops: CDR1 SGHKS, CDR2 YYEKEE (reference sequence). The CDR3 DNA reads as TGTGCCAGCAGCGTAGGAGGAAATAGCAATCAGCCCCAGCATTTT. Protein product: CASSVGGNSNQPQHF.

This clone was counted a few times. The rearrangement joins TRBV27 to TRBJ1-1; D is undetermined. There are 15 residues in the CDR3. The germline V gene has CDR1 MNHEY and CDR2 SMNVEV (reference sequence). V was shortened by 5 bases and J by 11 bases, with 24 bases between the two germline ends. The CDR3 DNA reads as TGTGCCAGCAGTCCTAACAGCGCTCCCCCCCCTAAGGCTTTCTTT. Translated: CASSPNSAPPPKAFF.

The chain is built from TRBV19 and TRBJ1-5; D not certain. The CDR3 length is 14 residues. V lost 7 bases, J lost 2 bases, and 12 bases lay in between. Germline V gene sequence: CDR1 LNHDA, CDR2 SQIVND (reference sequence). In DNA form, the CDR3 reads TGTGCCAGTACCTTAGGCGGCCGCAATCAGCCCCAGCATTTT. Its protein product is CASTLGGRNQPQHF.